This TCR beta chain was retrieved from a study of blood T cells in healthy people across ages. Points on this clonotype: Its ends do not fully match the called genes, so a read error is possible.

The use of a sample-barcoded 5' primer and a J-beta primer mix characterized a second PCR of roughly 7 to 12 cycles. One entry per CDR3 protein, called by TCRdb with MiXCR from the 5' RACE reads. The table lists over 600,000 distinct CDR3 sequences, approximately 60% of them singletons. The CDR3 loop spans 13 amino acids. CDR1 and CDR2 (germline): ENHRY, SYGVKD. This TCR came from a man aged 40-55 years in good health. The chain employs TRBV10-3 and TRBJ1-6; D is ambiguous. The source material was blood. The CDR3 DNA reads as TGTGCCAGCAGTGAGTTGGATAATTCACCCCTCCACTTT. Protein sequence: CASSELDNSPLHF.